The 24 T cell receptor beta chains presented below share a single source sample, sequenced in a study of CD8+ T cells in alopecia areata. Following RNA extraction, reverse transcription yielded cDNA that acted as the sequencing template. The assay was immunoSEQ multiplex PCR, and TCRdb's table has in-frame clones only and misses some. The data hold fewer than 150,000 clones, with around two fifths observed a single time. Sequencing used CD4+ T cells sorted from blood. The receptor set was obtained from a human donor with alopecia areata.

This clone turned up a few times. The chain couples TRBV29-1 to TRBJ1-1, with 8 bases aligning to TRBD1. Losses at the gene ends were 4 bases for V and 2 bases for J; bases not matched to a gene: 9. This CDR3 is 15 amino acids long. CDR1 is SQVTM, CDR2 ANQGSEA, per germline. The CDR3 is CSVGAGTGFNTEAFF. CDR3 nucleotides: TGCAGCGTTGGGGCCGGGACAGGTTTTAACACTGAAGCTTTCTTT.

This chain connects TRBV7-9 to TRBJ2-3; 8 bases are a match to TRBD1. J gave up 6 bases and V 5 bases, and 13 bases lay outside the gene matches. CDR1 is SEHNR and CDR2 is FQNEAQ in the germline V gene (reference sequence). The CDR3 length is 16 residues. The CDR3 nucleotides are TGTGCCAGCAGCCCCGCCCGGGACAGGCCTTCGGATACGCAGTATTTT. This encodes CASSPARDRPSDTQYF.

The CDR3 DNA reads TGTGCCTGGGGGACAGGGTATAGCAATCAGCCCCAGCATTTT. This gives the protein CAWGTGYSNQPQHF. The chain employs TRBV30 and TRBJ1-5; 9 bases agree with TRBD1. The length of the CDR3 is 14 residues. V was pared by 5 bases and J by 0 bases, with 2 bases of the junction left unmatched. The germline CDR1 and CDR2 sequences are GTSNPN and SVGIG (reference sequence).

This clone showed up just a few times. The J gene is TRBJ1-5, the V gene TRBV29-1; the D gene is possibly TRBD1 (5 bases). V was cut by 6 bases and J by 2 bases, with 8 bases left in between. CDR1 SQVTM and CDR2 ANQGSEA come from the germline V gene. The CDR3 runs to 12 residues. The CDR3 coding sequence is TGCAGCGTACAGGAGGGCAATCAGCCCCAGCATTTT. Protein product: CSVQEGNQPQHF.

This CDR3 reads CASSLTKQFF. For the CDR3, the DNA is TGTGCCAGCAGTCTCACAAAGCAGTTCTTC. The chain couples TRBV28 to TRBJ2-1; D gene unclear. Per germline, CDR1 MDHEN and CDR2 SYDVKM. Trimming removed 5 bases from V and 11 bases from J, with 7 bases in between. The CDR3 sequence is 10 residues long.

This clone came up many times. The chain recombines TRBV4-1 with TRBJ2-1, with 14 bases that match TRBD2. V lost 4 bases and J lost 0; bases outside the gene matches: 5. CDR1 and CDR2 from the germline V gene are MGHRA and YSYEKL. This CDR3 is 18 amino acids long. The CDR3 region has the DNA TGCGCCAGCAGCCGCGGGACTAGCGGGGGTCGCTCCTACAATGAGCAGTTCTTC. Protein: CASSRGTSGGRSYNEQFF.

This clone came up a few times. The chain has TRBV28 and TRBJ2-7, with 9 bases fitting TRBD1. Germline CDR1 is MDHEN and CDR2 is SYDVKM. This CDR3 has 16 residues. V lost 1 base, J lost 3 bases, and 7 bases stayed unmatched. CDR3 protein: CASSLSIGDRDYEQYF. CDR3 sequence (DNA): TGTGCCAGCAGTTTATCCATTGGGGACAGGGACTACGAGCAGTACTTC.

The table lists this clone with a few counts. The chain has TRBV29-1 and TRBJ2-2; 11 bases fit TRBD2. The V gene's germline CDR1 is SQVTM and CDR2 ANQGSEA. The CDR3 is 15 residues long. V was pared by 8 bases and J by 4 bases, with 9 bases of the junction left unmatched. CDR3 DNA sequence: TGCAGCACGGGCCTAGCGGGAGGTACCACCGGGGAGCTGTTTTTT. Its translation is CSTGLAGGTTGELFF.

The CDR3 DNA follows: TGTGCCAGCACTAATCTAAGCAGGGCGGACTACGAGCAGTACTTC. Residues: CASTNLSRADYEQYF. V is TRBV28 and J is TRBJ2-7, with a weak D call TRBD1 (5 bases). Between the trimmed V and J ends, which lost 7 bases and 3 bases, there was a span of 19 bases. Germline V gene data show CDR1 as MDHEN and CDR2 as SYDVKM. The CDR3 covers 15 residues.

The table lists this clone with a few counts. CDR3 residues: CASSPRDGASYGYTF. CDR3 sequence (DNA): TGTGCCAGCAGCCCAAGGGATGGGGCTAGCTATGGCTACACCTTC. The rearrangement uses TRBV7-8 and TRBJ1-2, with a tentative D call TRBD1 (5 bases). Deletions cut 5 bases from V and 4 bases from J, with 17 bases between. Germline V gives CDR1 SGHVS, CDR2 FQNEAQ. The CDR3 consists of 15 residues. Variable domain in full (rest from reference TRBV7-8 and TRBJ1-2): GAGVSQSPRYKVAKRGQDVALRCDPISGHVSLFWYQQALGQGPEFLTYFQNEAQLDKSGLPSDRFFAERPEGSVSTLKIQRTQQEDSAVYLCASSPRDGASYGYTFGSGTRLTVV.

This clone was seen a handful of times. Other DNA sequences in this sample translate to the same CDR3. In DNA, the CDR3 is TGCGCCAGCAGCTTGGCCGGGGAGACCCAGTACTTC. It translates to CASSLAGETQYF. The V gene is TRBV5-1, the J gene TRBJ2-5; no firm D call. The CDR3 has 12 amino acids. CDR1 is SGHRS and CDR2 is YFSETQ in the germline V gene. Trimming cost V 0 bases and J 5 bases, with 5 bases left between them.

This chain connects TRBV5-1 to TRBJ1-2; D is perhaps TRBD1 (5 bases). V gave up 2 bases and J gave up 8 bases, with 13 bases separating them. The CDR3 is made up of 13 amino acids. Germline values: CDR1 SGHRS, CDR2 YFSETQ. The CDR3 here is CASSLENRDGYTF. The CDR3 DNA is TGCGCCAGCAGCTTAGAGAATCGGGACGGCTACACCTTC.

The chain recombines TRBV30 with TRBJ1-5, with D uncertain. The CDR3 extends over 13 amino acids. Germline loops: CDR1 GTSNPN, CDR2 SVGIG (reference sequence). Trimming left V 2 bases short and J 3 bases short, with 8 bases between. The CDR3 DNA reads TGTGCCTGGAGTCTTAGAGACAATCAGCCCCAGCATTTT. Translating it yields CAWSLRDNQPQHF.

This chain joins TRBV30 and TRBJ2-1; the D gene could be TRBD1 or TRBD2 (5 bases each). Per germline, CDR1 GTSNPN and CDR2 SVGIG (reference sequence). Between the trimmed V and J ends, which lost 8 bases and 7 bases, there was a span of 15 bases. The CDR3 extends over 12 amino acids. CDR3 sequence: CARHAEGNEQFF. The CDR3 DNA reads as TGTGCCCGTCATGCTGAGGGGAATGAGCAGTTCTTC.

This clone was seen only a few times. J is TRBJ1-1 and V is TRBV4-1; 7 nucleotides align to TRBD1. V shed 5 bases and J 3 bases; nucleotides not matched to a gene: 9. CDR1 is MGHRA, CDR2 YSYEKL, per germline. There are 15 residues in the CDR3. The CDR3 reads CASSIRQGGDTEAFF. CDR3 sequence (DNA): TGCGCCAGCAGCATACGACAGGGTGGGGACACTGAAGCTTTCTTT.

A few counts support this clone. The CDR3 region has the DNA TGTGCCAGCAGTGCCCAGGGGACAGATACGCAGTATTTT. Its protein is CASSAQGTDTQYF. This chain links TRBV6-4 with TRBJ2-3; D is perhaps TRBD1 (6 bases). CDR1 is MRHNA, CDR2 SNTAGT, per germline. The V gene lost 4 bases and the J gene lost 3 bases, with 8 bases spanning the gap. The CDR3 runs 13 residues.

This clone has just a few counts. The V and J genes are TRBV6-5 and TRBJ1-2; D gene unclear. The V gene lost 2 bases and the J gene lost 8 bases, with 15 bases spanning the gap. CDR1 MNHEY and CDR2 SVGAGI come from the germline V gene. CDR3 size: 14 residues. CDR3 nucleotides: TGTGCCAGCAGTTACGGCCAGGTTGAGGGAGGCTACACCTTC. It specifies CASSYGQVEGGYTF.

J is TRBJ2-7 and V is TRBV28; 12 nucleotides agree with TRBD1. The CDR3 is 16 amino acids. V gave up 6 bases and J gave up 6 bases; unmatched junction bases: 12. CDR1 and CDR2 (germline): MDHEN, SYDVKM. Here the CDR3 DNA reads TGTGCCAGCAGCGCGGCCGGGACAGGGGGCGAGGCCGAGCAGTACTTC. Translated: CASSAAGTGGEAEQYF.

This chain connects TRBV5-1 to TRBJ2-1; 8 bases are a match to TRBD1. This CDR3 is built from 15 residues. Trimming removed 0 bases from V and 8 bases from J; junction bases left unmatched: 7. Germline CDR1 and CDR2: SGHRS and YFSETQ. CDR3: CASSLVDQGADEQFF. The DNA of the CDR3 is TGCGCCAGCAGCTTGGTTGACCAGGGGGCCGATGAGCAGTTCTTC.

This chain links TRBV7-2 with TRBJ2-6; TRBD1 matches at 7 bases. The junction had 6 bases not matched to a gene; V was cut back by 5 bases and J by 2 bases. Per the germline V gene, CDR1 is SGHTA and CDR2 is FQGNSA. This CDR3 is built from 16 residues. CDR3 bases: TGTGCCAGCAGCCACAAAGGGGGCACTGGGGCCAACGTCCTGACTTTC. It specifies CASSHKGGTGANVLTF.

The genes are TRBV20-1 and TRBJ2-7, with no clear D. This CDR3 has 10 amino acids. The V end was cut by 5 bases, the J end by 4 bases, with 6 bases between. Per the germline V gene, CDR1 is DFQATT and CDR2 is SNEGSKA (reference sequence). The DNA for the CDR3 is TGCAGTGCTGTAGATTACGAGCAGTACTTC. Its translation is CSAVDYEQYF.

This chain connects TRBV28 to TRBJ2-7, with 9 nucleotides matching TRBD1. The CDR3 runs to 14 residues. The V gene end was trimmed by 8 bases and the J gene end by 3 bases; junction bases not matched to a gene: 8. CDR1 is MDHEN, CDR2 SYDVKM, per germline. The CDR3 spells CASGSGQGIYEQYF. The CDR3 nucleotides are TGTGCCAGCGGCTCGGGACAGGGCATCTACGAGCAGTACTTC.

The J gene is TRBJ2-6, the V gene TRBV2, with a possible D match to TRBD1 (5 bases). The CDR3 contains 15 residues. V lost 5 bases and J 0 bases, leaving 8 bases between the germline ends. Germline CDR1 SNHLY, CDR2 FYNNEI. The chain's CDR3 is CASSPQGSGANVLTF. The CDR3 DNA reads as TGTGCCAGCAGTCCTCAGGGCTCTGGGGCCAACGTCCTGACTTTC.

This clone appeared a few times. The CDR3 DNA reads TGCAGCGTTGAAGGACAGGGGGGGCAAGCCAAAAACATTCAGTACTTC. Translation: CSVEGQGGQAKNIQYF. This chain links TRBV29-1 with TRBJ2-4, with 9 positions matching TRBD1. J lost 0 bases, V lost 1 base, and 4 bases had no gene match. This CDR3 spans 16 amino acids. Germline loops: CDR1 SQVTM, CDR2 ANQGSEA.